This is a list of T cell receptor beta chains from one sample in a study of breast tumors, draining lymph nodes, adjacent tissues. TCRdb used MiXCR to reprocess the multiplex PCR reads, holding one entry per CDR3 protein. The sample yields some 120,000 distinct CDR3 sequences, roughly 20% seen once. Specimen: axillary lymph node tissue. These TCRs come from a female donor with breast cancer. Some clones in this sample may be carry-over from other donors' samples. Both conserved end residues are part of each CDR3. D genes are given only for firm matches. Size is stated for part of the rows, as once, few or many counts, or as a class when the clone is expanded.

v_gene,j_gene,abundance,d_gene,CDR3aa,CDR3nt
TRBV20-1,TRBJ2-7,-,TRBD2,CSTYWAGGPVYEQYF,TGCAGTACTTATTGGGCGGGAGGGCCTGTCTACGAGCAGTACTTC
TRBV2,TRBJ2-7,many,TRBD1,CASSENRGSYEQYF,TGTGCCAGCAGTGAAAACAGGGGAAGCTACGAGCAGTACTTC
TRBV6-1,TRBJ2-2,many,TRBD2,CASSEDLDGGFTGELFF,TGTGCCAGCAGTGAAGACCTAGACGGGGGGTTCACCGGGGAGCTGTTTTTT
TRBV28,TRBJ1-2,-,-,CASSLYWVDGTNYGYTF,TGTGCCAGCAGTTTATATTGGGTGGATGGCACTAACTATGGCTACACCTTC
TRBV5-6,TRBJ1-1,few,-,CASSYRAVNTEAFF,TGTGCCAGCAGCTACCGGGCAGTAAACACTGAAGCTTTCTTT
TRBV6-5,TRBJ2-7,many,TRBD1,CASSRVGQAVYEQYF,TGTGCCAGCAGCCGAGTTGGACAGGCGGTCTACGAGCAGTACTTC
TRBV20-1,TRBJ2-5,many,-,CSANPNHGGQETQYF,TGCAGTGCTAATCCCAACCATGGGGGACAAGAGACCCAGTACTTC
TRBV5-8,TRBJ2-7,many,-,CASTPDSYSYEQYF,TGTGCCAGCACCCCCGACAGCTACTCCTACGAGCAGTACTTC
TRBV11-2,TRBJ2-1,few,TRBD2,CASSPYPWVSGTSYNEQFF,TGTGCCAGCAGCCCCTATCCATGGGTTAGCGGGACCTCCTACAATGAGCAGTTCTTC
TRBV6-1,TRBJ1-6,many,TRBD1,CASETGWDSPLHF,TGTGCCAGCGAGACAGGGTGGGATTCACCCCTCCACTTT
TRBV10-2,TRBJ2-5,many,TRBD2,CASSIRRGWGGETQYF,TGCGCCAGCAGTATCCGGCGTGGGTGGGGGGGAGAGACCCAGTACTTC
TRBV6-5,TRBJ2-2,few,TRBD2,CASTLISSVGGGTGELFF,TGTGCCAGCACCCTTATCTCGTCCGTCGGGGGGGGGACCGGGGAGCTGTTTTTT
TRBV5-1,TRBJ2-3,many,-,CASSYSDYTDTQYF,TGCGCCAGCAGCTACTCCGATTATACAGATACGCAGTATTTT
TRBV20-1,TRBJ1-2,many,TRBD1,CSARPPWDRGPGYTF,TGCAGTGCTAGGCCCCCCTGGGACAGGGGGCCTGGCTACACCTTC
TRBV6-6,TRBJ2-7,many,-,CASSQPGGSSYEQYF,TGTGCCAGCAGTCAACCGGGCGGTTCCTCCTACGAGCAGTACTTC
TRBV7-8,TRBJ1-4,many,-,CASSGRTDEKLFF,TGTGCCAGCAGCGGCCGGACAGATGAAAAACTGTTTTTT
TRBV5-1,TRBJ2-7,many,TRBD2,CASSHSSRLASSYEQYF,TGCGCCAGCAGCCATAGTTCACGACTAGCGAGCTCCTACGAGCAGTACTTC
TRBV11-2,TRBJ1-2,-,-,CASSLSREGGGYTF,TGTGCCAGCAGCTTATCCCGGGAAGGAGGTGGCTACACCTTC
TRBV20-1,TRBJ2-7,many,TRBD1,CSAKGQGGYYEQYF,TGCAGTGCCAAAGGACAGGGGGGATACTACGAGCAGTACTTC
TRBV11-2,TRBJ2-2,-,-,CASGSWGVGTGELFF,TGTGCCAGCGGCTCATGGGGGGTGGGCACCGGGGAGCTGTTTTTT
TRBV29-1,TRBJ2-2,many,TRBD2,CSVGGLAGVGELFF,TGCAGCGTTGGGGGACTAGCGGGAGTCGGGGAGCTGTTTTTT
TRBV6-6,TRBJ2-7,-,-,CASSSPREQYF,TGTGCCAGCAGTTCTCCTCGGGAGCAGTACTTC
TRBV19,TRBJ1-5,-,-,CASRGLAEETQHF,TGTGCCAGTAGGGGACTAGCGGAAGAGACCCAGCATTTT
TRBV6-1,TRBJ2-7,many,TRBD2,CASSGAGGSSYEQYF,TGTGCCAGCAGTGGGGCGGGGGGGAGCTCCTACGAGCAGTACTTC
TRBV6-1,TRBJ1-3,many,-,CASSESLTGVVSGNTIYF,TGTGCCAGCAGTGAAAGTTTAACAGGTGTTGTTTCTGGAAACACCATATATTTT
TRBV5-1,TRBJ2-1,many,-,CASMVGTLSGGNEQFF,TGCGCCAGCATGGTAGGGACTCTATCTGGGGGCAATGAGCAGTTCTTC
TRBV7-8,TRBJ1-4,many,-,CASNEGGADEKLFF,TGTGCCAGCAACGAGGGGGGGGCCGATGAAAAACTGTTTTTT
TRBV20-1,TRBJ2-1,many,TRBD2,CSARDPSGTYNEQFF,TGCAGTGCTAGAGATCCTAGCGGGACCTACAATGAGCAGTTCTTC
TRBV7-9,TRBJ1-1,few,-,CASSLGAVNTEAFF,TGTGCCAGCAGTTTAGGGGCGGTGAACACTGAAGCTTTCTTT
TRBV6-2/TRBV6-3,TRBJ2-7,many,-,CASSYGGFSYEQYF,TGTGCCAGCAGTTATGGGGGCTTCTCCTACGAGCAGTACTTC
TRBV7-2,TRBJ2-5,many,-,CASSFGGKQETQYF,TGTGCCAGCAGCTTCGGCGGGAAACAAGAGACCCAGTACTTC
TRBV3-1,TRBJ2-1,few,TRBD2,CASSQVVGLASYEQFF,TGTGCCAGCAGCCAAGTTGTAGGACTAGCTTCGTATGAGCAGTTCTTC
TRBV27,TRBJ2-7,many,-,CASPPPSAAYEQYF,TGTGCCAGCCCCCCCCCCTCTGCTGCCTACGAGCAGTACTTC
TRBV6-5,TRBJ2-5,many,-,CASSNTGAQETQYF,TGTGCCAGCAGTAACACGGGGGCACAAGAGACCCAGTACTTC
TRBV28,TRBJ2-7,many,-,CASRPRRSSYEQYF,TGTGCCAGCAGACCTCGACGGTCATCCTACGAGCAGTACTTC
TRBV4-2,TRBJ2-2,many,-,CASTQGIRANTGELFF,TGTGCCAGCACCCAAGGGATCCGCGCGAACACCGGGGAGCTGTTTTTT
TRBV19,TRBJ1-6,many,-,CASSPTTLRASSYNSPLHF,TGTGCCAGTAGTCCGACAACCCTTCGGGCTAGCTCCTATAATTCACCCCTCCACTTT
TRBV2,TRBJ2-1,many,-,CASSRDKPEQFF,TGTGCCAGCAGTAGGGACAAACCTGAGCAGTTCTTC
TRBV19,TRBJ1-4,-,-,CASSQGTAANEKLFF,TGTGCCAGTAGCCAAGGGACGGCGGCTAATGAAAAACTGTTTTTT
TRBV7-9,TRBJ2-1,many,-,CASSSTRDWGYNEQFF,TGTGCCAGCAGCTCGACCCGGGACTGGGGGTACAATGAGCAGTTCTTC
TRBV3-1,TRBJ2-1,-,-,CASSQVNGFGTYNKQFF,TGTGCCAGCAGCCAAGTGAACGGCTTCGGGACCTACAATAAGCAGTTCTTC
TRBV11-3,TRBJ2-5,many,-,CASSLSSFETQYF,TGTGCCAGCAGCTTATCTAGCTTCGAGACCCAGTACTTC